The 32 T cell receptor beta chains below come from one sample, sequenced in a study of T cell repertoires in cytomegalovirus infection. TCRdb used MiXCR to reprocess the reads, holding one entry per CDR3 protein. The data contain roughly 990,000 distinct CDR3 sequences, roughly 30% of them seen just once; the ten biggest clones take up over 13%. Antigens for these TCRs are unknown. This specimen was cultured CD8+ T cells from PBMCs, taken from culture after CMV antigen stimulation. Source of these receptors: a human donor in good health (CMV status not recorded). Some clones in this sample may be carry-over from other donors' samples.

The CDR3 sequence: CASSSNRESAEFSNQPQHF. The CDR3, as DNA: TGTGCCAGCAGCTCAAACAGGGAATCGGCGGAGTTTAGCAATCAGCCCCAGCATTTT. The rearrangement joins TRBV7-3 to TRBJ1-5; weak D call: TRBD1 (6 bases). The CDR3 runs to 19 residues. V was clipped by 4 bases and J by 0 bases, with 22 bases between them. Germline CDR1 reads SGHTA; CDR2 reads FQGTGA.

The rearrangement links TRBV7-6 to TRBJ2-7; no reliable D call. The V end was cut by 2 bases, the J end by 5 bases, with 7 bases between. Looked up from germline, CDR1 is SGHVS and CDR2 is FNYEAQ. The length of the CDR3 is 12 residues. The CDR3 DNA follows: TGTGCCAGCAGCTTAATGGTGGACGAGCAGTACTTC. Translation gives CASSLMVDEQYF.

This clonotype was observed a handful of times. J is TRBJ1-1 and V is TRBV6-2 or TRBV6-3, with D hard to call. CDR3 length: 13 amino acids. Germline V gene data show CDR1 as MNHEY and CDR2 as SVGEGT. V was cut by 6 bases and J by 4 bases, with 12 bases left in between. The CDR3 bases are TGTGCCAGCAGCCCCGGACGGGTCACTGAAGCTTTCTTT. Protein product: CASSPGRVTEAFF.

The chain uses TRBV25-1 and TRBJ1-6, with D uncertain. CDR1 MGHDK and CDR2 SYGVNS come from the germline V gene. CDR3 length: 13 amino acids. Trimming pared 2 bases from V and 9 bases from J, leaving 8 bases between. The CDR3 DNA follows: TGTGCCAGCAGTGAAGCGGGTGGTTCACCCCTCCACTTT. Translated: CASSEAGGSPLHF.

This clonotype was detected only a few times. The CDR3 DNA reads as TGTGCCAGCAGTTTATGGGCAGGTGATAGCAATCAGCCCCAGCATTTT. Its translation: CASSLWAGDSNQPQHF. The genes are TRBV28 and TRBJ1-5; D is uncertain. CDR1 is MDHEN, CDR2 SYDVKM, per germline. The length of the CDR3 is 16 residues. Trimming cost V 0 bases and J 0 bases, with 9 bases left between them.

The CDR3 coding sequence is TGTGCCAGCAGTTTTAAACAGGGAGGAAACATTCAGTACTTC. Translation: CASSFKQGGNIQYF. The chain has TRBV27 and TRBJ2-4; D tentatively reads TRBD1 or TRBD2 (6 bases each). CDR1 and CDR2 from the germline V gene are MNHEY and SMNVEV (reference sequence). With 3 bases removed from V and 6 bases from J, the gap between germline ends came to 12 bases. The CDR3 runs to 14 residues.

This chain joins TRBV5-1 and TRBJ2-3; D unclear. Germline V gene sequence: CDR1 SGHRS, CDR2 YFSETQ. The CDR3 is 15 amino acids. Trimming cost V 3 bases and J 0 bases, with 11 bases left between them. The CDR3 spells CASSSADQSTDTQYF. Written as DNA, the CDR3 is TGCGCCAGCAGCTCGGCAGACCAGAGCACAGATACGCAGTATTTT.

This clonotype was counted only a few times. This chain connects TRBV4-1 to TRBJ1-1; 12 bases match TRBD1. Germline assignment: CDR1 MGHRA and CDR2 YSYEKL. V trimming: 3 bases; J trimming: 3 bases; junction bases outside the gene matches: 5. The CDR3 totals 16 residues. CDR3 loop: CASSQGQGAGDTEAFF. CDR3 in DNA: TGCGCCAGCAGCCAGGGACAGGGGGCTGGGGACACTGAAGCTTTCTTT.

This rearrangement joins TRBV4-2 to TRBJ1-2; D call uncertain. Trimming took 0 bases from V and 2 from J, leaving 10 bases between them. The length of the CDR3 is 15 residues. Germline V gives CDR1 LGHNA, CDR2 YNFKEQ. The CDR3 DNA reads TGTGCCAGCAGCCAAGATCCAGGAGGGAACTATGGCTACACCTTC. This sequence encodes CASSQDPGGNYGYTF.

The chain carries TRBV19 and TRBJ2-5; 10 bases agree with TRBD1. The CDR3 is 16 residues long. V was pared by 3 bases and J by 4 bases, with 8 bases of the junction left unmatched. Germline V gene data show CDR1 as LNHDA and CDR2 as SQIVND (reference sequence). CDR3 protein: CASSILETGGRETQYF. Written as DNA, the CDR3 is TGTGCCAGTAGTATTCTCGAGACAGGGGGCCGAGAGACCCAGTACTTC.

The chain couples TRBV4-1 to TRBJ2-7; D is uncertain. Germline CDR1 is MGHRA and CDR2 is YSYEKL. This CDR3 has 17 amino acids. Trimming took off 1 base at V and 0 bases at J, with 16 bases between the two ends. CDR3 nucleotides: TGCGCCAGCAGCCAAGCTGACCCGACCCCCACCTCCTACGAGCAGTACTTC. It codes for CASSQADPTPTSYEQYF.

This chain connects TRBV7-2 to TRBJ2-5; 10 bases map to TRBD1. V lost 5 bases and J lost 4; bases outside the gene matches: 19. Germline CDR1 and CDR2: SGHTA and FQGNSA. The CDR3 totals 19 residues. CDR3 DNA sequence: TGTGCCAGCAGCCTCCCGTCGACAGGGGGCGTCGGGGGCGTAGAGACCCAGTACTTC. Encoded protein: CASSLPSTGGVGGVETQYF.

The gene calls are TRBV12-3 or TRBV12-4 and TRBJ1-1, with D perhaps matching TRBD1 (5 bases). CDR3 size: 14 residues. V shed 8 bases and J shed 1 base, with 14 bases lying between them. The CDR3 region is CASSGREANTEAFF. CDR3 coding DNA: TGTGCCAGCTCGGGACGCGAGGCGAACACTGAAGCTTTCTTT.

This clonotype was counted ten times or more. The rearrangement links TRBV10-2 to TRBJ1-5; 8 nucleotides agree with TRBD1. Trimming at V came to 9 bases and at J to 4 bases, leaving 5 bases not matched to a gene. The CDR3 is made up of 13 amino acids. Germline V gene sequence: CDR1 WSHSY, CDR2 SAAADI. As DNA, the CDR3 is TGCGCCAGTTACAGGGGGGGGAATCAGCCCCAGCATTTT. Protein product: CASYRGGNQPQHF.

This rearrangement joins TRBV7-9 to TRBJ2-7; TRBD1 agrees at 10 bases. V was clipped by 4 bases and J by 3 bases; unmatched bases: 6. CDR1 is SEHNR, CDR2 FQNEAQ, per germline (reference sequence). This CDR3 region has 15 residues. The CDR3 spells CASSSGQGIYYEQYF. The CDR3 nucleotides are TGTGCCAGCAGCTCGGGACAGGGGATTTACTACGAGCAGTACTTC.

This clonotype was seen only a few times. V gene TRBV6-2 or TRBV6-3 combines with J gene TRBJ2-1; TRBD1 aligns across 8 bases. The germline gives CDR1 MNHEY, CDR2 SVGEGT. The CDR3 is 14 amino acids. Trimming at V came to 9 bases and at J to 5 bases, leaving 9 bases not matched to a gene. The chain's CDR3 is CASYDRGYHNEQFF. In nucleotides, the CDR3 is TGTGCCAGTTATGACAGGGGATACCACAATGAGCAGTTCTTC.

This clonotype has just a few counts. This chain joins TRBV7-8 and TRBJ2-3, with 7 nucleotides matching TRBD1. Trimming cost V 0 bases and J 4 bases; bases outside gene matches: 7. Germline assignment: CDR1 SGHVS and CDR2 FQNEAQ. The CDR3 covers 16 residues. CDR3 sequence (DNA): TGTGCCAGCAGCTTAGCAGGGGGCGAGGTCGCAGATACGCAGTATTTT. Amino acid sequence: CASSLAGGEVADTQYF.

CDR3 coding DNA: TGTGCCATCACCTCCAGAGGGGCTCACACCTTC. Protein product: CAITSRGAHTF. This chain uses TRBV10-3 with TRBJ1-2, with D possibly TRBD1 on 5 matching bases. CDR3 length: 11 residues. The germline V and J ends were trimmed by 7 bases and 12 bases, with 15 bases remaining between them. The germline V gene has CDR1 ENHRY and CDR2 SYGVKD.

The chain uses TRBV3-1 and TRBJ2-5, with D tentatively TRBD2 (6 bases). Germline V CDR1 and CDR2: LGHDT, YNNKEL (reference sequence). CDR3 size: 16 residues. Trimming took off 2 bases at V and 4 bases at J, with 17 bases between the two ends. This CDR3 is CASSQPQGARGETQYF. DNA for the CDR3: TGTGCCAGCAGCCAACCCCAAGGGGCGCGGGGAGAGACCCAGTACTTC.

The rearrangement uses TRBV6-1 and TRBJ1-1; no clear D gene. V was trimmed by 8 bases and J by 4 bases, leaving 17 bases between them. CDR1 and CDR2 from the germline V gene are MNHNS and SASEGT. The CDR3 is 14 amino acids. The CDR3 loop reads CASGQNYKATEAFF. The CDR3 bases are TGTGCCAGCGGGCAGAACTACAAGGCCACTGAAGCTTTCTTT.

The rearrangement joins TRBV29-1 to TRBJ1-2, with a possible D match to TRBD1 (6 bases). The germline gives CDR1 SQVTM, CDR2 ANQGSEA. Trimming cost V 1 base and J 0 bases, with 12 bases left between them. This CDR3 has 15 amino acids. CDR3 bases: TGCAGCGTTGAAGCCCCAGGGGCCCCTAACTATGGCTACACCTTC. Translated: CSVEAPGAPNYGYTF.

The chain has TRBV7-9 and TRBJ2-1, with TRBD2 matching over 7 bases. CDR3 length: 16 residues. CDR1 and CDR2 (germline): SEHNR, FQNEAQ (reference sequence). The junction had 15 bases not matched to a gene; V was cut back by 5 bases and J by 8 bases. CDR3 protein: CASSMVFGGLSDEQFF. In nucleotides, the CDR3 is TGTGCCAGCAGCATGGTTTTCGGGGGGTTGTCCGATGAGCAGTTCTTC.

This clonotype was counted only a few times. The rearrangement links TRBV4-1 to TRBJ2-5; 10 nucleotides align to TRBD1. Germline values: CDR1 MGHRA, CDR2 YSYEKL. The CDR3 contains 17 residues. The trim removed 0 bases at V and 5 bases at J, leaving 9 bases unmatched. For the CDR3, the DNA is TGCGCCAGCAGCCAAGATCGCGGGACAGGGGTAGACGAGACCCAGTACTTC. Translated: CASSQDRGTGVDETQYF.

CDR3: CASSQVEANTGELFF. In DNA, the CDR3 is TGCGCCAGCAGCCAAGTGGAGGCGAACACCGGGGAGCTGTTTTTT. The genes are TRBV4-1 and TRBJ2-2, with a tentative D call TRBD2 (5 bases). CDR1 and CDR2 (germline): MGHRA, YSYEKL. The CDR3 is 15 residues long. V lost 1 base, J lost 0 bases, and 6 bases lay in between.

This clonotype was observed a handful of times. The genes are TRBV11-2 and TRBJ1-6, with 10 bases that match TRBD1. The CDR3 runs 18 residues. The trim removed 2 bases at V and 10 bases at J, leaving 14 bases unmatched. Germline loops: CDR1 SGHAT, CDR2 FQNNGV. The CDR3 bases are TGTGCCAGCAGCTTATCGGGGGGGGACAGGGGTTACGACTCACCCCTCCACTTT. This translates into CASSLSGGDRGYDSPLHF.

The chain uses TRBV12-3 or TRBV12-4 and TRBJ1-1; 7 bases are a match to TRBD1. J gave up 4 bases and V 5 bases, and 7 bases lay outside the gene matches. This CDR3 spans 14 amino acids. DNA for the CDR3: TGTGCCAGCAGTCTACAGGGGTGGAGCACTGAAGCTTTCTTT. It specifies CASSLQGWSTEAFF.

The rearrangement links TRBV10-3 to TRBJ1-2; D unresolved. This CDR3 region has 11 residues. V lost 2 bases and J lost 6, with 4 bases in between. CDR1 and CDR2 from the germline V gene are ENHRY and SYGVKD. CDR3 residues: CAISEVHGYTF. The CDR3 DNA reads as TGTGCCATCAGTGAGGTGCATGGCTACACCTTC.

The sample holds a few counts of this clonotype. The chain has TRBV6-2 or TRBV6-3 and TRBJ1-5, with 10 bases matching TRBD1. The germline gives CDR1 MNHEY, CDR2 SVGEGT. This CDR3 spans 17 amino acids. Losses at the gene ends were 4 bases for V and 2 bases for J; bases not matched to a gene: 8. The CDR3 nucleotides read TGTGCCAGCAGTTCGCCGGGACAGGGGATAGGCAATCAGCCCCAGCATTTT. Translating it yields CASSSPGQGIGNQPQHF.

Only a few counts were recorded for this clonotype. This chain links TRBV6-1 with TRBJ2-7; no clear D. There are 13 residues in the CDR3. Germline lookup yields CDR1 MNHNS and CDR2 SASEGT. V was pared by 2 bases and J by 2 bases, with 7 bases between. CDR3 coding DNA: TGTGCCAGCAGTGAATGGCGAGCCTACGAGCAGTACGTC. Protein product: CASSEWRAYEQYV.

The rearrangement joins TRBV12-5 to TRBJ2-1; the match to TRBD2 covers 9 bases. Germline V CDR1 and CDR2: LGHNT, FRNRAP. CDR3 length: 16 residues. The J segment lost 5 bases and the V segment lost 2 bases, leaving 7 bases of the junction unmatched. The CDR3 sequence: CASGLRAGGPDNEQFF. Here the CDR3 DNA reads TGTGCTAGTGGTTTGAGGGCGGGGGGGCCGGACAATGAGCAGTTCTTC.

This clonotype was counted ten times or more. This chain links TRBV6-5 with TRBJ2-1; no definite D call. Trimming pared 2 bases from V and 3 bases from J, leaving 14 bases between. Germline CDR1 MNHEY, CDR2 SVGAGI. This CDR3 has 16 residues. CDR3 protein: CASSYDDPALYNEQFF. CDR3 nucleotides: TGTGCCAGCAGTTACGACGACCCCGCGCTCTACAATGAGCAGTTCTTC.

This clonotype has only a few counts. The chain carries TRBV5-5 and TRBJ1-6; no definite D call. Looked up from germline, CDR1 is SGHKS and CDR2 is YYEKEE (reference sequence). This CDR3 comprises 15 residues. The V end was cut by 3 bases, the J end by 7 bases, with 14 bases between. CDR3 protein: CASSYVPPSNSPLHF. The CDR3 nucleotides read TGTGCCAGCAGCTACGTACCCCCGAGCAATTCACCCCTCCACTTT.